A single sample is the source of the 10 T cell receptor beta chains below, sequenced in a study of shared clonotypes between healthy human individuals. Sequenced by immunoSEQ multiplex PCR; TCRdb stores in-frame clones only, minus some. The top ten hold 10% of the sample, which has some 300,000 clones, about 70% seen once. The sequenced sample consisted of memory CD4+ T cells sorted from blood. The subset was: CD45RA-negative fraction. These receptors were taken from a man younger than 40 in good health.

The chain employs TRBV7-9 and TRBJ2-5, with a weak D call TRBD2 (5 bases). V was trimmed by 5 bases and J by 3 bases, leaving 16 bases between them. The length of the CDR3 is 15 residues. Germline V lookup: CDR1 SEHNR, CDR2 FQNEAQ (reference sequence). CDR3 in DNA: TGTGCCAGCAGCCGTGTAGGAGGAACCGAAGAGACCCAGTACTTC. Protein: CASSRVGGTEETQYF.

This clone occurred a few times. The chain couples TRBV10-2 to TRBJ2-1, with D unresolved. The CDR3 runs to 11 residues. V dropped 2 bases and J dropped 7 bases, with 3 bases sitting between them. The germline V gene encodes CDR1 WSHSY and CDR2 SAAADI. The CDR3 DNA sequence: TGCGCCAGCAGTGAGATAAATGAGCAGTTCTTC. Its translation: CASSEINEQFF.

This clone occurred a few times. The chain recombines TRBV5-1 with TRBJ2-7; 7 bases line up with TRBD2. This CDR3 contains 16 residues. Germline lookup yields CDR1 SGHRS and CDR2 YFSETQ. V lost 0 bases, J lost 0 bases, and 6 bases stayed unmatched. The CDR3 nucleotides read TGCGCCAGCAGCTTGGGAACGGGAGGCTACTCCTACGAGCAGTACTTC. It encodes CASSLGTGGYSYEQYF.

This clone appeared a few times. Different DNA sequences within this sample yield the same CDR3. The chain combines TRBV5-4 with TRBJ2-6, with D perhaps TRBD2 (5 bases). The CDR3 spans 15 residues. The germline V gene encodes CDR1 SGHNT and CDR2 YYREEE (reference sequence). Trimming stripped 0 bases from V and 2 bases from J, with 6 bases between. The CDR3 sequence is CASSLDGAGANVLTF. CDR3 nucleotides: TGTGCCAGCAGCTTGGACGGGGCTGGGGCCAACGTCCTGACTTTC.

This rearrangement joins TRBV19 to TRBJ2-7, with D unresolved. The V and J ends lost 1 base and 0 bases respectively, with 10 bases between them. The CDR3 sequence is 15 residues long. Germline loops: CDR1 LNHDA, CDR2 SQIVND (reference sequence). CDR3: CASSIAFLGSYEQYF. The DNA for the CDR3 is TGTGCCAGTAGTATAGCCTTTCTAGGCTCCTACGAGCAGTACTTC.

The rearrangement uses TRBV14 and TRBJ1-4; D is uncertain. V lost 1 base to trimming and J lost 8 bases, with 14 bases between them. Germline V gene data show CDR1 as SGHDN and CDR2 as FVKESK. The CDR3 has 15 amino acids. The DNA of the CDR3 is TGTGCCAGCAGCCAAGCTCCGGGCCTGGGAGAAAAACTGTTTTTT. As protein: CASSQAPGLGEKLFF.

This sequence joins TRBV11-2 and TRBJ1-2; 11 positions agree with TRBD1. Per the germline V gene, CDR1 is SGHAT and CDR2 is FQNNGV. The trim removed 8 bases at V and 2 bases at J, leaving 7 bases unmatched. The CDR3 length is 15 residues. CDR3 residues: CASQEWTGGNYGYTF. The DNA of the CDR3 is TGTGCCAGCCAAGAATGGACAGGGGGCAACTATGGCTACACCTTC.

This chain joins TRBV11-2 and TRBJ2-1; a weak D match, TRBD2 (5 bases). Between the trimmed V and J ends, which lost 6 bases and 9 bases, there was a span of 21 bases. The CDR3 contains 15 residues. Germline CDR1 reads SGHAT; CDR2 reads FQNNGV. The CDR3 loop reads CASRSLRRALGEQFF. As DNA, the CDR3 is TGTGCCAGCAGATCACTAAGGCGGGCCTTGGGTGAGCAGTTCTTC.

CDR3 region: CASSLGMTGEAFF. The CDR3 DNA reads TGTGCCAGCAGCTTAGGGATGACAGGGGAAGCTTTCTTT. J is TRBJ1-1 and V is TRBV7-9; 7 nucleotides line up with TRBD1. Trimming removed 1 base from V and 8 bases from J; junction bases left unmatched: 4. CDR1 and CDR2 from the germline V gene are SEHNR and FQNEAQ (reference sequence). The length of the CDR3 is 13 residues.

The chain has TRBV5-5 and TRBJ2-7; tentatively, D is TRBD1 (6 bases). CDR1 and CDR2 (germline): SGHKS, YYEKEE (reference sequence). V shed 0 bases and J shed 3 bases, with 10 bases lying between them. CDR3 size: 14 residues. The CDR3 protein is CASSLVPGDYEQYF. The CDR3 bases are TGTGCCAGCAGCTTGGTTCCAGGGGACTACGAGCAGTACTTC.